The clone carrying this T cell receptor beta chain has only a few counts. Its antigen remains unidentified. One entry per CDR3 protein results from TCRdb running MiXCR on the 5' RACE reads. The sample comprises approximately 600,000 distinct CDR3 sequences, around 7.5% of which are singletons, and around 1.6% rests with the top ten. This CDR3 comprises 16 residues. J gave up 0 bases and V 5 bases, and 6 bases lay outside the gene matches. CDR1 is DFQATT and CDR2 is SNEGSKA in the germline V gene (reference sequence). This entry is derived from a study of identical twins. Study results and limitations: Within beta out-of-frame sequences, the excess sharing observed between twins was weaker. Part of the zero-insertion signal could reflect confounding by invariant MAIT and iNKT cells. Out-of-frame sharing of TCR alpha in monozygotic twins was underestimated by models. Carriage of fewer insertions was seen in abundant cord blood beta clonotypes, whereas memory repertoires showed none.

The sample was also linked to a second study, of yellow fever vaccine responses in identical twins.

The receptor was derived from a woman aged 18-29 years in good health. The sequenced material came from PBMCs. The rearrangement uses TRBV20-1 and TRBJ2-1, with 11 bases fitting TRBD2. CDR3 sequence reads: CSAPRSGRASYNEQFF. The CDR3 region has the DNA TGCAGTGCTCCACGTAGCGGGAGGGCCTCCTACAATGAGCAGTTCTTC.